One T cell receptor (beta chain) is described in this entry. Its antigen is not known. The data derive from a study of T cell responses to AZD1222 COVID-19 vaccine. Study context: Second-dose timings of about 4 or about 12 weeks were pooled. Whole-study results and caveats: The donors showed a predominance of white British ancestry and of females, with possible underestimation of clonal diversity. Per reports, nearly half of all spike-specific TCRs target regions that are unmutated in variants.

CDR3 length: 14 amino acids. With V trimmed by 6 bases and J by 13 bases, 16 bases remained unmatched. Germline CDR1 and CDR2: MNHEY and SVGAGI. The data were produced by immunoSEQ multiplex PCR, yet TCRdb's version contains in-frame clones alone and is incomplete. The sample records some 110,000 clones, 80% to 85% being singletons. The clonotype comes from an adult in good health. The chain recombines TRBV6-5 with TRBJ1-1; 8 bases match TRBD1. Material: peripheral blood, obtained on day 0 of AZD1222 vaccination. CDR3 in amino acids: CASRESQGARYGFF. CDR3 in DNA: TGTGCCAGCAGGGAGTCTCAGGGGGCGAGGTACGGTTTCTTT.